The rows below give T cell receptor beta chains drawn from one sample of a study of blood T cell repertoires in COVID-19. Clones were read by immunoSEQ multiplex PCR, and TCRdb kept only the in-frame ones, dropping some. The sample consists of 150,000 or so clones, about 85% of them appearing once. Material for sequencing was peripheral blood. The receptors originated from a man aged 55 to 70 with COVID-19, enrolled during active disease. CDR3s include the opening cysteine and the closing phenylalanine or tryptophan. Fields, in order: V gene, D gene, clone size, J gene, CDR3 protein, CDR3 DNA. The D gene is left open where the match is weak. Not all rows give a size; the values are once, few, many and, for expanded clones, a class.

V: TRBV18
D: .
size: .
J: TRBJ1-4
CDR3: CASSLTEHRIELFF
DNA: TGTGCCAGCTCACTGACAGAACACCGTATCGAACTGTTTTTT

V: TRBV4-3
D: .
size: few
J: TRBJ1-6
CDR3: CASSQDWRENNSPLHF
DNA: TGCGCCAGCAGCCAAGATTGGAGAGAGAATAATTCACCCCTCCACTTT

V: TRBV7-2
D: TRBD1
size: .
J: TRBJ1-1
CDR3: CASSLGARGQTEAFF
DNA: TGTGCCAGCAGCTTAGGGGCCAGGGGGCAAACTGAAGCTTTCTTT

V: TRBV6-2/TRBV6-3
D: TRBD2
size: .
J: TRBJ2-2
CDR3: CASSPGGGTGELFF
DNA: TGTGCCAGCAGCCCGGGGGGGGGAACCGGGGAGCTGTTTTTT

V: TRBV7-3
D: .
size: .
J: TRBJ2-2
CDR3: CASSFGADFTGELFF
DNA: TGTGCCAGCAGTTTTGGGGCAGACTTCACCGGGGAGCTGTTTTTT

V: TRBV5-1
D: .
size: .
J: TRBJ2-1
CDR3: CASSLGGPLDSQFF
DNA: TGCGCCAGCAGCCTTGGTGGGCCCCTGGACAGTCAGTTCTTC

V: TRBV19
D: TRBD1
size: .
J: TRBJ1-2
CDR3: CASSKVGTGTYGYTF
DNA: TGTGCCAGTAGTAAGGTCGGGACAGGGACCTATGGCTACACCTTC

V: TRBV30
D: TRBD2
size: .
J: TRBJ2-1
CDR3: CAWSEGTKANEQFF
DNA: TGTGCCTGGAGTGAAGGGACTAAGGCCAATGAGCAGTTCTTC

V: TRBV6-6
D: .
size: .
J: TRBJ1-5
CDR3: CASSYSIRGGNQPQHF
DNA: TGTGCCAGCAGTTACTCGATCAGGGGTGGCAATCAGCCCCAGCATTTT

V: TRBV7-2
D: .
size: .
J: TRBJ1-5
CDR3: CASSLTGIDRQPQHF
DNA: TGTGCCAGCAGCTTAACAGGGATCGATCGTCAGCCCCAGCATTTT

V: TRBV5-8
D: .
size: .
J: TRBJ1-4
CDR3: CASSFSGGGTTNEKLFF
DNA: TGTGCCAGCAGCTTCAGCGGGGGGGGGACAACTAATGAAAAACTGTTTTTT

V: TRBV6-2/TRBV6-3
D: .
size: .
J: TRBJ1-2
CDR3: CASSYGSVGYTF
DNA: TGTGCCAGCAGTTACGGCAGTGTTGGCTACACCTTC

V: TRBV18
D: .
size: once
J: TRBJ1-6
CDR3: CASSPQQGVNSPLHF
DNA: TGTGCCAGCTCACCACAGCAGGGCGTTAATTCACCCCTCCACTTT

V: TRBV27
D: TRBD1
size: .
J: TRBJ1-2
CDR3: CASRGQGASSGYTF
DNA: TGTGCCAGCAGGGGACAGGGGGCTTCGTCTGGCTACACCTTC

V: TRBV24-1
D: .
size: once
J: TRBJ2-2
CDR3: CATSVRQANTGELFF
DNA: TGTGCCACCAGTGTAAGACAGGCAAACACCGGGGAGCTGTTTTTT

V: TRBV9
D: .
size: .
J: TRBJ1-3
CDR3: CASSASLRGGSSGNTIYF
DNA: TGTGCCAGCAGCGCCTCTCTCAGGGGTGGGAGCTCTGGAAACACCATATATTTT

V: TRBV6-5
D: .
size: .
J: TRBJ1-5
CDR3: CASSQQAQPQHF
DNA: TGTGCCAGCAGTCAACAGGCGCAGCCCCAGCATTTT

V: TRBV9
D: .
size: .
J: TRBJ1-1
CDR3: CASSVGGDGTEAFF
DNA: TGTGCCAGCAGCGTAGGGGGGGATGGCACTGAAGCTTTCTTT

V: TRBV28
D: TRBD1
size: once
J: TRBJ1-2
CDR3: CASSPGQLYGYTF
DNA: TGTGCCAGCAGTCCGGGACAGCTCTATGGCTACACCTTC

V: TRBV7-3
D: .
size: .
J: TRBJ2-2
CDR3: CASSPGWTTNTGELFF
DNA: TGTGCCAGCAGTCCCGGCTGGACAACGAACACCGGGGAGCTGTTTTTT

V: TRBV4-3
D: TRBD1
size: .
J: TRBJ1-4
CDR3: CASSQERGAGGNEKLFF
DNA: TGCGCCAGCAGCCAAGAGCGGGGTGCAGGGGGAAATGAAAAACTGTTTTTT

V: TRBV4-3
D: TRBD1
size: .
J: TRBJ1-6
CDR3: CASSQALGQGAKHSPLHF
DNA: TGCGCCAGCAGCCAAGCCCTGGGACAGGGGGCAAAACATTCACCCCTCCACTTT

V: TRBV30
D: .
size: .
J: TRBJ1-5
CDR3: CAWSVLGRDNQPQHF
DNA: TGTGCCTGGAGTGTACTCGGGCGGGACAATCAGCCCCAGCATTTT

V: TRBV13
D: .
size: .
J: TRBJ2-4
CDR3: CASSFPRSEVYF
DNA: TGTGCCAGCAGCTTCCCTCGGTCGGAGGTTTACTTC

V: TRBV7-7
D: .
size: once
J: TRBJ2-7
CDR3: CASSLRDGSAYEQYF
DNA: TGTGCTAGCAGCTTAAGAGATGGTAGCGCCTACGAGCAGTACTTC

V: TRBV6-5
D: TRBD1
size: .
J: TRBJ2-2
CDR3: CASNRGRFAGELFF
DNA: TGTGCCAGTAACAGGGGGCGGTTCGCCGGGGAGCTGTTTTTT

V: TRBV6-5
D: TRBD1
size: .
J: TRBJ1-4
CDR3: CASSFHRGATNEKLFF
DNA: TGTGCCAGCAGTTTTCACAGGGGTGCAACTAATGAAAAACTGTTTTTT

V: TRBV7-2
D: TRBD1
size: .
J: TRBJ1-6
CDR3: CASSPLLRDSSYNSPLHF
DNA: TGTGCCAGCAGCCCCCTACTGAGGGACAGCTCCTATAATTCACCCCTCCACTTT

V: TRBV6-5
D: TRBD1
size: .
J: TRBJ1-2
CDR3: CASRGQGPYGYTF
DNA: TGTGCCAGTAGGGGACAGGGCCCCTATGGCTACACCTTC

V: TRBV30
D: TRBD1
size: .
J: TRBJ1-2
CDR3: CAWSQGRGNYGYTF
DNA: TGTGCCTGGAGTCAGGGCAGGGGGAACTATGGCTACACCTTC

V: TRBV7-9
D: TRBD1
size: once
J: TRBJ2-1
CDR3: CASSSILGTGGAEQFF
DNA: TGTGCCAGCAGCTCAATCCTTGGGACAGGGGGTGCTGAGCAGTTCTTC

V: TRBV10-3
D: .
size: .
J: TRBJ1-1
CDR3: CAIRPQEYNTEAFF
DNA: TGTGCCATCAGGCCACAGGAGTACAACACTGAAGCTTTCTTT

V: TRBV7-7
D: TRBD1
size: .
J: TRBJ2-1
CDR3: CASSVGQGKRYEQFF
DNA: TGTGCTAGCAGCGTGGGACAGGGAAAAAGGTATGAGCAGTTCTTC

V: TRBV7-9
D: TRBD2
size: .
J: TRBJ2-5
CDR3: CASSLASGGKETQYF
DNA: TGTGCCAGCAGCTTAGCTAGCGGGGGGAAAGAGACCCAGTACTTC

V: TRBV4-3
D: TRBD1
size: .
J: TRBJ1-1
CDR3: CASSQDFGDRGVITEAFF
DNA: TGCGCCAGCAGCCAAGATTTCGGGGACAGGGGGGTTATCACTGAAGCTTTCTTT

V: TRBV7-9
D: .
size: .
J: TRBJ2-7
CDR3: CASSLSYEQYF
DNA: TGTGCCAGCAGCCTTTCCTACGAGCAGTACTTC

V: TRBV9
D: TRBD2
size: few
J: TRBJ2-3
CDR3: CASSAEGGSMLDTQYF
DNA: TGTGCCAGCAGCGCCGAGGGAGGGTCCATGCTAGATACGCAGTATTTT

V: TRBV19
D: TRBD1
size: .
J: TRBJ1-3
CDR3: CASSLTGTVGNTIYF
DNA: TGTGCCAGTAGTCTAACCGGGACAGTTGGAAACACCATATATTTT

V: TRBV28
D: .
size: .
J: TRBJ1-1
CDR3: CASSFFGPDGTEAFF
DNA: TGTGCCAGCAGTTTCTTTGGGCCTGATGGGACTGAAGCTTTCTTT

V: TRBV6-4
D: .
size: .
J: TRBJ2-2
CDR3: CASSLAFTTGELFF
DNA: TGTGCCAGCAGCTTAGCGTTTACTACCGGGGAGCTGTTTTTT

V: TRBV27
D: TRBD1
size: .
J: TRBJ1-2
CDR3: CASSLGPRQGRGGYTF
DNA: TGTGCCAGCAGTTTAGGGCCTCGACAGGGAAGGGGTGGCTACACCTTC

V: TRBV18
D: TRBD1
size: .
J: TRBJ2-7
CDR3: CASSPPGQGTYEQYF
DNA: TGTGCCAGCTCACCTCCGGGACAGGGAACCTACGAGCAGTACTTC

V: TRBV19
D: TRBD1
size: .
J: TRBJ1-3
CDR3: CASEQGARGNTIYF
DNA: TGTGCCAGTGAACAGGGGGCGCGTGGAAACACCATATATTTT

V: TRBV19
D: TRBD1
size: .
J: TRBJ2-7
CDR3: CASSIIGQGLSYEQYF
DNA: TGTGCCAGTAGTATAATTGGACAGGGTCTCTCCTACGAGCAGTACTTC

V: TRBV7-8
D: .
size: .
J: TRBJ1-1
CDR3: CASSLAIVGTEAFF
DNA: TGTGCCAGCAGCTTAGCTATAGTTGGCACTGAAGCTTTCTTT

V: TRBV7-2
D: TRBD1
size: .
J: TRBJ1-6
CDR3: CASSTTGVNSPLHF
DNA: TGTGCCAGCAGCACTACAGGGGTTAATTCACCCCTCCACTTT

V: TRBV3-1/TRBV3-2
D: .
size: .
J: TRBJ2-1
CDR3: CASSQAPASSYNEQFF
DNA: TGTGCCAGCAGCCAAGCCCCTGCTAGCTCCTACAATGAGCAGTTCTTC

V: TRBV6-2/TRBV6-3
D: TRBD2
size: .
J: TRBJ2-5
CDR3: CASSTPGLGGETQYF
DNA: TGTGCCAGCAGCACACCGGGACTAGGTGGAGAGACCCAGTACTTC

V: TRBV2
D: TRBD1
size: .
J: TRBJ1-2
CDR3: CASSVDRDNYGYTF
DNA: TGTGCCAGCAGTGTCGACAGGGACAACTATGGCTACACCTTC

V: TRBV18
D: TRBD1
size: .
J: TRBJ1-1
CDR3: CASSPLGQGAVRTEAFF
DNA: TGTGCCAGCTCACCGCTTGGACAGGGGGCCGTCCGCACTGAAGCTTTCTTT

V: TRBV7-3
D: TRBD1
size: .
J: TRBJ1-1
CDR3: CASSSDRENTEAFF
DNA: TGTGCCAGCAGCTCCGACAGGGAGAACACTGAAGCTTTCTTT

V: TRBV29-1
D: .
size: .
J: TRBJ1-2
CDR3: CSVERAANYGYTF
DNA: TGCAGCGTTGAGAGGGCAGCGAATTATGGCTACACCTTC

V: TRBV19
D: TRBD1
size: few
J: TRBJ1-6
CDR3: CASSPRQGRSPLHF
DNA: TGTGCCAGTAGTCCCCGACAGGGACGTTCACCCCTCCACTTT